Listed below are T cell receptor beta chains from one sample, sequenced in a study of lymphopenia after photon versus proton radiotherapy. Repertoires were generated with immunoSEQ multiplex PCR, while TCRdb's copy carries only in-frame clones and drops some. The sample lists over 40,000 clones, more than 85% occurring once. Sequencing used peripheral blood, obtained from a patient treated with photon-based radiotherapy. These receptors all come from a woman between 40 and 50 years old with cholangiocarcinoma. The CDR3 runs from the conserved cysteine through the conserved F or W. The D gene is left open where the match is weak. Size values are once, few and many counts, or a class for expanded clones, and some rows have none.

>-|TRBJ2-5|TRBV10-3|-
CAISPTPETQYF
TGTGCCATCAGTCCGACCCCAGAGACCCAGTACTTC
>-|TRBJ2-7|TRBV5-1|TRBD2
CASSSGLAGGSQYF
TGCGCCAGCAGCTCGGGACTAGCGGGAGGGTCTCAGTACTTC
>-|TRBJ1-2|TRBV5-1|-
CASSLAGGNYGYTF
TGCGCCAGCAGCTTGGCCGGTGGAAACTATGGCTACACCTTC
>-|TRBJ1-6|TRBV7-9|-
CASSLLNSPLHF
TGTGCCAGCAGCTTACTGAATTCACCCCTCCACTTT
>once|TRBJ1-2|TRBV29-1|TRBD1
CSVEDRRGQGYTF
TGCAGCGTTGAAGATCGCAGGGGGCAAGGCTACACCTTC
>-|TRBJ1-5|TRBV6-1|-
CASSESGDSNQPQHF
TGTGCCAGCAGTGAATCGGGAGACAGCAATCAGCCCCAGCATTTT
>-|TRBJ2-1|TRBV11-2|TRBD2
CASSLALAGANEQFF
TGTGCCAGCAGCTTGGCGCTAGCGGGGGCGAATGAGCAGTTCTTC
>-|TRBJ1-6|TRBV4-2|-
CASSHGDQGYNSPLHF
TGTGCCAGCAGCCACGGCGATCAGGGGTATAATTCACCCCTCCACTTT
>once|TRBJ2-3|TRBV7-2|-
CASSLGGLADFTDTQYF
TGTGCCAGCAGCTTAGGGGGGCTAGCGGACTTCACAGATACGCAGTATTTT
>-|TRBJ2-1|TRBV28|TRBD2
CASSFPTSGGSYNEQFF
TGTGCCAGCAGTTTTCCGACTAGCGGGGGTTCCTACAATGAGCAGTTCTTC
>-|TRBJ1-4|TRBV7-2|TRBD1
CASSLGTGDKKLFF
TGTGCCAGCAGCCTCGGGACAGGGGATAAAAAACTGTTTTTT
>-|TRBJ1-2|TRBV4-1|TRBD1
CASSQETGGDYGYTF
TGCGCCAGCAGCCAAGAGACAGGGGGGGACTATGGCTACACCTTC
>-|TRBJ2-7|TRBV5-4|TRBD1
CASSRDRAYEQYF
TGTGCCAGCAGCAGGGACAGAGCCTACGAGCAGTACTTC
>-|TRBJ1-1|TRBV25-1|TRBD1
CASSAGTGGTEAFF
TGTGCCAGCAGTGCCGGGACAGGGGGCACTGAAGCTTTCTTT
>-|TRBJ2-2|TRBV10-3|TRBD1
CAISEYPGQGDTGELFF
TGTGCCATCAGTGAGTACCCCGGACAGGGGGACACCGGGGAGCTGTTTTTT
>-|TRBJ2-6|TRBV5-1|TRBD1
CASSSEVTGAPSGANVLTF
TGCGCCAGCAGCTCGGAGGTCACAGGGGCCCCCTCTGGGGCCAACGTCCTGACTTTC
>few|TRBJ2-7|TRBV9|TRBD1
CASSADSGQGASEQYF
TGTGCCAGCAGCGCGGACTCGGGACAGGGGGCGAGCGAGCAGTACTTC
>-|TRBJ1-2|TRBV19|-
CASNGEPNGYTF
TGTGCCAGTAACGGGGAACCTAACGGCTACACCTTC
>-|TRBJ2-7|TRBV27|TRBD2
CASRPAGIPYEQYF
TGTGCCAGCAGACCAGCGGGGATTCCCTACGAGCAGTACTTC
>-|TRBJ2-5|TRBV6-1|-
CASSTNERAWETQYF
TGTGCCAGCAGTACAAATGAAAGGGCGTGGGAGACCCAGTACTTC
>-|TRBJ2-7|TRBV27|-
CASSLEQGRYEQYF
TGTGCCAGCAGTTTAGAACAGGGGAGGTACGAGCAGTACTTC
>-|TRBJ2-3|TRBV10-2|-
CASSAWASSTDTQYF
TGCGCCAGCAGCGCCTGGGCGTCGAGCACAGATACGCAGTATTTT
>once|TRBJ1-2|TRBV29-1|-
CSVETANYGYTF
TGCAGCGTTGAGACAGCTAACTATGGCTACACCTTC
>-|TRBJ1-2|TRBV6-1|TRBD1
CASSEVGTGLGYTF
TGTGCCAGCAGTGAAGTTGGGACAGGGCTTGGCTACACCTTC
>-|TRBJ1-5|TRBV28|TRBD1
CASSSGQVNQPQHF
TGTGCCAGCAGTTCCGGACAGGTGAATCAGCCCCAGCATTTT
>-|TRBJ2-2|TRBV7-3|TRBD1
CASRRGQGTGELFF
TGTGCCAGCCGCCGGGGACAGGGCACCGGGGAGCTGTTTTTT
>once|TRBJ1-2|TRBV7-2|-
CASSSLLGGIRYGYTF
TGTGCCAGCAGCAGTTTGTTAGGTGGGATTCGTTATGGCTACACCTTC
>-|TRBJ1-2|TRBV7-2|-
CASSLIQGKANYGYTF
TGTGCCAGCAGCTTAATCCAGGGGAAAGCTAACTATGGCTACACCTTC
>-|TRBJ1-2|TRBV6-4|-
CASSVSPPYGYTF
TGTGCCAGCAGTGTCTCTCCCCCATATGGCTACACCTTC
>-|TRBJ2-1|TRBV2|-
CASRERVNNEQFF
TGTGCCTCAAGGGAGCGGGTCAACAATGAGCAGTTCTTC
>-|TRBJ1-5|TRBV13|-
CASSLGSVNGPQHF
TGTGCCAGCAGCTTAGGTTCGGTTAATGGGCCCCAGCATTTT
>-|TRBJ2-7|TRBV13|TRBD2
CASSWGTSGIYEQYF
TGTGCCAGCAGCTGGGGGACTAGCGGTATCTACGAGCAGTACTTC
>-|TRBJ2-5|TRBV18|TRBD2
CASSPPSSGRRRGKETQYF
TGTGCCAGCTCACCACCGAGTAGCGGGAGACGTCGGGGGAAAGAGACCCAGTACTTC
>-|TRBJ2-7|TRBV6-6|TRBD1
CASSYPTGADYEQYF
TGTGCCAGCAGTTACCCCACAGGGGCCGATTACGAGCAGTACTTC
>-|TRBJ2-7|TRBV21-1|-
CASSHGEVDWGYEQYF
TGTGCCAGCAGCCACGGGGAAGTTGACTGGGGCTACGAGCAGTACTTC
>-|TRBJ2-7|TRBV5-1|TRBD1
CASRTGQGSYEQYF
TGCGCCAGCCGGACCGGACAGGGATCCTACGAGCAGTACTTC
>-|TRBJ1-1|TRBV10-3|-
CAISENTNTEAFF
TGTGCCATCAGTGAGAACACCAACACTGAAGCTTTCTTT
>-|TRBJ2-5|TRBV28|-
CASSLRGATQYF
TGTGCCAGCAGTCTGAGGGGGGCGACCCAGTACTTC
>-|TRBJ2-7|TRBV7-9|-
CASSHPSQGDEQYF
TGTGCCAGCAGCCACCCGTCCCAGGGTGACGAGCAGTACTTC
>-|TRBJ2-1|TRBV9|-
CASSVSSRSSGPRAYNEQFF
TGTGCCAGCAGCGTAAGTTCCAGGAGTAGCGGCCCCAGGGCCTACAATGAGCAGTTCTTC